This TCR beta chain originates from a study of post-analysis software for immune sequencing data. Notes on the study in general: Significantly lower normalized Chao1 diversity was found in patients with multiple sclerosis relative to controls. Four or five TRBV segments (TRBV5-6, TRBV5-1 and TRBV20-1 among them) occurred more frequently in patients than in controls.

On this clonotype itself: The antigen remains undetermined.

Each TCR beta cDNA library carried unique molecular identifiers. Each CDR3 protein gets one entry after TCRdb re-called the PCR reads with MiXCR. The sample gives roughly 800,000 distinct CDR3 sequences, around 46% of which show up once; just under 5% is in the top ten. CDR1 and CDR2 from the germline V gene are MDHEN and SYDVKM. V lost 6 bases and J lost 5, with 14 bases in between. This CDR3 region has 14 residues. The source is a girl aged 10 to 17 with multiple sclerosis. The material sequenced was blood. This chain uses TRBV28 with TRBJ2-1; D not certain. CDR3 in DNA: TGTGCCAGCAGACCCGTTATTTTGAACAATGAGCAGTTCTTC. Its translation is CASRPVILNNEQFF. The full variable domain, in which reference TRBV28 and TRBJ2-1 provide the parts outside the CDR3, is DVKVTQSSRYLVKRTGEKVFLECVQDMDHENMFWYRQDPGLGLRLIYFSYDVKMKEKGDIPEGYSVSREKKERFSLILESASTNQTSMYLCASRPVILNNEQFFGPGTRLTVL.